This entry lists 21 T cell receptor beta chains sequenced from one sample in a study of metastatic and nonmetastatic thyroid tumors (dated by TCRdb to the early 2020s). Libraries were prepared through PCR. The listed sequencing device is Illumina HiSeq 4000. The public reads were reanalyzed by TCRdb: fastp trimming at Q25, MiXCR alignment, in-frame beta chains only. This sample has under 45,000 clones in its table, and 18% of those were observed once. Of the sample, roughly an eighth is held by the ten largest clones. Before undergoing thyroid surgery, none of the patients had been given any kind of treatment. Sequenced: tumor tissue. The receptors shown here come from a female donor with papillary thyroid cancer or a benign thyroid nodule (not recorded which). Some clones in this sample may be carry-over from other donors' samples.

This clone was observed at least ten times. CDR3 bases: TGCGCCAGCAGTTTACAACTAAGATCGAGCTCCTATAATTCACCCCTCCACTTT. As protein: CASSLQLRSSSYNSPLHF. This sequence joins TRBV5-1 and TRBJ1-6, with D unresolved. Germline V gene lookup returns CDR1 SGHRS and CDR2 YFSETQ. CDR3 size: 18 residues. The V end lost 5 bases, the J end lost 0 bases, and 18 bases lay between the germline ends.

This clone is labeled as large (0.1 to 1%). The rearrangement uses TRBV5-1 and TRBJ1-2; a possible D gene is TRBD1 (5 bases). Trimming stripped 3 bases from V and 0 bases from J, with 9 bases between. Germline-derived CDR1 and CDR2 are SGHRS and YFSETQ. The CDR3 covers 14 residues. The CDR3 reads CASSSTEANYGYTF. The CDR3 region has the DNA TGCGCCAGCAGCTCGACAGAAGCTAACTATGGCTACACCTTC.

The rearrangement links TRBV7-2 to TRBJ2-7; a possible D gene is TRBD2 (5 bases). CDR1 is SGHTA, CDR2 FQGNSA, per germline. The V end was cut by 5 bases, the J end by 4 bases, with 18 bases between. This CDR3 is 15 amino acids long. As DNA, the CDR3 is TGTGCCAGCAGCACCCGAGCGGTTGGACCATACGAGCAGTACTTC. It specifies CASSTRAVGPYEQYF.

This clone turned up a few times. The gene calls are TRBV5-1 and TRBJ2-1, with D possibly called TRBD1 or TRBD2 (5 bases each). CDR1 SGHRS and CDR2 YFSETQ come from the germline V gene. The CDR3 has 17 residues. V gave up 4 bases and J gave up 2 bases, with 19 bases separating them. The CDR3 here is CASSPPGWESTYNEQFF. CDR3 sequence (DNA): TGCGCCAGCAGCCCCCCAGGGTGGGAGAGCACCTACAATGAGCAGTTCTTC.

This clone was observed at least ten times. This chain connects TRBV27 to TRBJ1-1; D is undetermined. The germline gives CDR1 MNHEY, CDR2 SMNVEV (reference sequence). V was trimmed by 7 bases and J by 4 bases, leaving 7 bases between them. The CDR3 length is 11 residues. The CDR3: CASIQSTEAFF. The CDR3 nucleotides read TGTGCCAGCATACAGTCCACTGAAGCTTTCTTT.

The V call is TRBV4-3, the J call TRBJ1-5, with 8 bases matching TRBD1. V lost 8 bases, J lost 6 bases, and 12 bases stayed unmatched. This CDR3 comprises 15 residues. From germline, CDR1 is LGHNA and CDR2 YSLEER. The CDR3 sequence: CASRDRLISIQPQHF. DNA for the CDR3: TGCGCCAGCCGGGACAGGCTGATCTCTATTCAGCCCCAGCATTTT.

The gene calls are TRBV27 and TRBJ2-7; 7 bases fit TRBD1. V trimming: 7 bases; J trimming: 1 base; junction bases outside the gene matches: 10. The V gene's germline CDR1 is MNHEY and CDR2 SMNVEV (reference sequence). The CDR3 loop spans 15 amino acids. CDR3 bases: TGTGCCAGCATTCTAGGGACAGTGAGATCCTACGAGCAGTACTTC. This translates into CASILGTVRSYEQYF.

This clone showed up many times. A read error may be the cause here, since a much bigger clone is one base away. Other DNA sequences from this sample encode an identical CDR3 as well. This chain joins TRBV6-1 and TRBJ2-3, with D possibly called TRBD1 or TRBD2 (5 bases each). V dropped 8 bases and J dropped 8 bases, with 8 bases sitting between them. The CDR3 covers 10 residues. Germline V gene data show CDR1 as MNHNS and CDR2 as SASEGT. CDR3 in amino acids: CASSRGTQYF. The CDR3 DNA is TGTGCCAGCTCGAGGGGTACGCAGTATTTT.

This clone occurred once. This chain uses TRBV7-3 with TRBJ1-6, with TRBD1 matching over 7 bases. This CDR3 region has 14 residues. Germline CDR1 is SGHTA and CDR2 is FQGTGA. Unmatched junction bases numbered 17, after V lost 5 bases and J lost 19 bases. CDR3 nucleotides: TGTGCCAGCAGCCGTGGGGACAGCGGGTCACACCTACACTTT. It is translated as CASSRGDSGSHLHF.

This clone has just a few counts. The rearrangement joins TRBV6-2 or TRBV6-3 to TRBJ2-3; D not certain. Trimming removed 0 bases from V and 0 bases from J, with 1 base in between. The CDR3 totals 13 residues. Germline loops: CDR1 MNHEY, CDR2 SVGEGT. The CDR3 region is CASSYSSTDTQYF. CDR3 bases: TGTGCCAGCAGTTACTCTAGCACAGATACGCAGTATTTT.

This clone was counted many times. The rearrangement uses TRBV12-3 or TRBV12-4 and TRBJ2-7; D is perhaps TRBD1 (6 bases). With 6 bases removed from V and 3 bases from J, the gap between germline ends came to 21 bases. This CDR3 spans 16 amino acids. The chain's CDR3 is CASSPGQSRNVYEQYF. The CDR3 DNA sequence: TGTGCCAGCAGCCCTGGACAGTCAAGAAACGTCTACGAGCAGTACTTC.

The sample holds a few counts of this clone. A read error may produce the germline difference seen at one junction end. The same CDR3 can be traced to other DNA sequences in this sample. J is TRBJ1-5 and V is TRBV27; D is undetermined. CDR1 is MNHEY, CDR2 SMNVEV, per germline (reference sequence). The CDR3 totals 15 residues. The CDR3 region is CASSPWVNSNQPQHF. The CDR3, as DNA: TGTGCCAGCAGTCCGTGGGTAAATAGCAATCAGCCCCAGCACTTT.

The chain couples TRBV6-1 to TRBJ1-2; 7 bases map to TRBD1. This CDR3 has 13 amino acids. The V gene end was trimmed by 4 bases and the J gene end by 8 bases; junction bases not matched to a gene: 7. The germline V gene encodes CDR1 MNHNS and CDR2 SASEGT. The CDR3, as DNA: TGTGCCAGCAGTGGACAGGGAAGCCGGGGCTACACCTTC. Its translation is CASSGQGSRGYTF.

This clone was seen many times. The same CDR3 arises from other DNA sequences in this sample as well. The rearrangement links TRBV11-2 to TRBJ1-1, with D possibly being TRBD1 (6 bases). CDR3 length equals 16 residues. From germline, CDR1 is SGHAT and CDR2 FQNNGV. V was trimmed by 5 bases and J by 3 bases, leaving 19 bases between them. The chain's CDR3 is CASSKQTGRRHTEAFF. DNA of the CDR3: TGTGCCAGCAGCAAACAGACAGGAAGGCGGCACACTGAAGCTTTCTTT.

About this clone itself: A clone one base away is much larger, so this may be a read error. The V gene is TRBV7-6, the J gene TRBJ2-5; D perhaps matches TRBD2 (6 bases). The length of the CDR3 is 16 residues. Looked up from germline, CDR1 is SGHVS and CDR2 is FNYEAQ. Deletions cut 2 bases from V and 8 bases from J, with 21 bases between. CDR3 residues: CASSLTASRPGDTQYF. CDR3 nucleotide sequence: TGTGCCAGCAGCTTAACGGCGTCCCGCCCGGGGGATACCCAGTACTTC.

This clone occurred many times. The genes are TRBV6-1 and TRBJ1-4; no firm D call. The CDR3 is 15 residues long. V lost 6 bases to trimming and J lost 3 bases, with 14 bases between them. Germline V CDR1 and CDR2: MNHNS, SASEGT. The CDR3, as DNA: TGTGCCAGCAGACCGTTTCCCGGGGCTAATGAAAAACTGTTTTTT. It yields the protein CASRPFPGANEKLFF.

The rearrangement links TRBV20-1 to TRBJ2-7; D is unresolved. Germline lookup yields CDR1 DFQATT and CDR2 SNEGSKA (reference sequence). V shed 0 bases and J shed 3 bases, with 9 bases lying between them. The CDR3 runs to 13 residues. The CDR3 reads CSARDPKGYEQYF. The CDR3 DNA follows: TGCAGTGCTAGAGATCCAAAGGGCTACGAGCAGTACTTC.

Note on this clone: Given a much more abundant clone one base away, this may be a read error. The CDR3 DNA is TGTGTCAGCTCACCACAAAACCCGGGACTAGCGGGGGAGACCCAGTACTTC. Translating it yields CVSSPQNPGLAGETQYF. The genes are TRBV18 and TRBJ2-5, with 13 bases fitting TRBD2. The CDR3 contains 17 residues. The germline CDR1 and CDR2 sequences are KGHSH and LQKENI.

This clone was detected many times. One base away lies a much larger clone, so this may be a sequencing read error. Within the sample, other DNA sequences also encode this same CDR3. The CDR3 loop is CASSISRDTEAFF. In DNA form, the CDR3 reads TGTGCCAGTAGTATTAGCAGGGACACTGAAGCGTTCTTT. The chain uses TRBV19 and TRBJ1-1, with a possible D match to TRBD1 (6 bases). The germline V gene encodes CDR1 LNHDA and CDR2 SQIVND (reference sequence). The CDR3 is made up of 13 amino acids.

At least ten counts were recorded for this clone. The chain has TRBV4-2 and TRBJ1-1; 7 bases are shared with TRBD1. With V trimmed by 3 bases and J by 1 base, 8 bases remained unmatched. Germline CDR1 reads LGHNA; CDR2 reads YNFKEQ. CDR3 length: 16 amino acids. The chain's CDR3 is CASSHSGQWTNTEAFF. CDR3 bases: TGTGCCAGCAGCCACTCGGGACAGTGGACGAACACTGAAGCTTTCTTT.

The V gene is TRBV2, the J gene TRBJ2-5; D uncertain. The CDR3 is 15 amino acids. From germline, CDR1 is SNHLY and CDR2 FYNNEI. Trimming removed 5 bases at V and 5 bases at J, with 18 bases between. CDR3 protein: CASSSVPHGGETQYF. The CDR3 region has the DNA TGTGCCAGCAGTTCCGTGCCCCACGGTGGGGAGACCCAGTACTTC. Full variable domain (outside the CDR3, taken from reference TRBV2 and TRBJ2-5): EPEVTQTPSHQVTQMGQEVILRCVPISNHLYFYWYRQILGQKVEFLVSFYNNEISEKSEIFDDQFSVERPDGSNFTLKIRSTKLEDSAMYFCASSSVPHGGETQYFGPGTRLLVL.